Listed here is a single T cell receptor (beta chain). This clone has a count of ten or more. Its target antigen remains unknown. No per-base quality is available; no much larger clone lies one base away. The protocol used for the library was PCR. TCRdb lists the instrument as Illumina HiSeq 4000. High-throughput sequencing was used to profile the CDR3 region of the TCR beta-chain in every patient. In the original analysis: A classifier to discriminate distant-metastatic papillary thyroid cancer patients was built from CDR3 differences across clinicopathological groups. Repertoire diversity was assessed with the Shannon index, and tumor-blood repertoire similarity with the Morisita-Horn index. The public reads were run again by TCRdb, first through fastp at Q25 and then through MiXCR, and only productive beta chains were kept. Clone size and V and J calls follow TCRdb, not the original study. The sample table shows over 35,000 clones, and roughly 17% are seen once. Together, the top ten hold around 9.9% of the sample.

Before undergoing thyroid surgery, none of the patients had been given any kind of treatment. Using T-cell receptor beta sequencing, the researchers looked back retrospectively at clinical samples from patients, gathered between about 2012 and 2018. The sample belongs to a study of metastatic and nonmetastatic thyroid tumors (dated by TCRdb to 2018 to 2021). A note on the overall study: For patients with malignant and with benign thyroid disease, the researchers compared repertoires between peripheral blood samples and tumor or nodule tissue samples. Overall study outcomes, separate from this receptor: In both blood and tumor samples, malignant tumors were reported to have significantly higher TCR beta diversity than benign nodules.

V is clipped by 6 bases and J by 10 bases, and the sequence between their germline boundaries is 13 bases long. Including the terminal cysteine and phenylalanine, the CDR3 comprises 13 residues. Of the read, only the CDR3 DNA is kept; its 39 bases are in frame from base 1. Sequenced input: tumor tissue. The chain uses TRBV12-3 or TRBV12-4 and TRBJ1-6; TRBD1 could be the D gene, as 5 bases match. The sequence was obtained from a female donor with papillary thyroid cancer or a benign thyroid nodule (not recorded which). Some clones in this sample may be carry-over from other donors' samples. CDR3 reads: CASRGSGLSPLHF. The DNA is TGTGCCAGCAGGGGGTCAGGGCTATCACCCCTCCACTTT.